Listed here are 12 T cell receptor beta chains from one sample, sequenced in a study of CD8+ T cells in alopecia areata listed by TCRdb under 2018. Receptors were amplified or captured by the immunoSEQ multiplex PCR assay. For TCR sequencing, RNA was extracted from every sample and reverse transcribed into cDNA to serve as template. Sourced from immuneACCESS, this table was stored by TCRdb with only in-frame sequences that have V and J called. A share of the clones is absent; for the studies checked, an unresolved V gene accounts for under half, and the remainder has no known explanation. This sample holds fewer than 250,000 clones; approximately 45% were observed only once. Roughly 2.8% of the sample rests with the top ten. The treatment or condition label, as the study defines it: oral pan-JAK inhibitor, 5-10 mg twice daily. The input for sequencing was CD4+ T cells sorted from blood, taken at approximately week 36, from a patient treated with tofacitinib. These receptors all stem from a human donor with alopecia areata.

The rearrangement links TRBV5-1 to TRBJ2-5, with D hard to call. Germline V gene sequence: CDR1 SGHRS, CDR2 YFSETQ. CDR3 size: 14 residues. V lost 3 bases to trimming and J lost 5 bases, with 14 bases between them. CDR3 protein: CASSWSPPVETQYF. The CDR3 coding sequence is TGCGCCAGCAGCTGGTCCCCACCTGTCGAGACCCAGTACTTC.

V usage is TRBV5-1 and J usage is TRBJ1-1; 7 bases align to TRBD1. The CDR3 contains 12 residues. Germline-derived CDR1 and CDR2 are SGHRS and YFSETQ. J gave up 8 bases and V 5 bases, and 6 bases lay outside the gene matches. CDR3 protein: CASSYADREAFF. The CDR3 coding sequence is TGCGCCAGCAGTTACGCGGACAGGGAAGCTTTCTTT.

The chain employs TRBV4-2 and TRBJ2-7; possibly TRBD2 for D (6 bases). CDR3 length equals 16 residues. Looked up from germline, CDR1 is LGHNA and CDR2 is YNFKEQ. Trimming took 0 bases from V and 5 from J, leaving 17 bases between them. Here the CDR3 reads CASSQESGSGGDEQYF. The CDR3 nucleotides are TGTGCCAGCAGCCAAGAGAGTGGTAGCGGCGGGGACGAGCAGTACTTC.

This chain links TRBV15 with TRBJ2-5; D not certain. The CDR3 covers 14 residues. Germline V gene data show CDR1 as LNHNV and CDR2 as YYDKDF (reference sequence). The V end was cut by 0 bases, the J end by 9 bases, with 14 bases between. CDR3 nucleotide sequence: TGTGCCACCAGCAGAGATCGGGTGTTTTTCGCCCAGTACTTC. Amino acid sequence: CATSRDRVFFAQYF.

The V gene is TRBV4-2, the J gene TRBJ2-1; 8 positions agree with TRBD2. Germline values: CDR1 LGHNA, CDR2 YNFKEQ. The ends lost 1 base at V and 8 bases at J; junction bases unmatched: 4. This CDR3 is 14 amino acids long. This chain's CDR3 is CASSQGASGYEQFF. In nucleotides, the CDR3 is TGTGCCAGCAGCCAAGGGGCTAGCGGGTATGAGCAGTTCTTC.

The chain recombines TRBV4-2 with TRBJ2-2, with D perhaps being TRBD1 or TRBD2 (5 bases each). CDR3 length: 16 amino acids. The V gene lost 4 bases and the J gene lost 5 bases, with 17 bases spanning the gap. Germline CDR1 reads LGHNA; CDR2 reads YNFKEQ. The CDR3 is CASSPGHGSVTGELFF. For the CDR3, the DNA is TGTGCCAGCAGCCCAGGGCACGGTAGCGTAACCGGGGAGCTGTTTTTT.

This chain links TRBV29-1 with TRBJ2-2; tentative D call: TRBD1 (5 bases). From germline, CDR1 is SQVTM and CDR2 ANQGSEA. The CDR3 covers 13 residues. V was trimmed by 4 bases and J by 0 bases, leaving 6 bases between them. The CDR3 bases are TGCAGCGTTGGACAGCCGAACACCGGGGAGCTGTTTTTT. As protein: CSVGQPNTGELFF.

The rearrangement uses TRBV10-3 and TRBJ1-1, with D uncertain. Between the trimmed V and J ends, which lost 7 bases and 5 bases, there was a span of 8 bases. The CDR3 has 11 residues. The V gene's germline CDR1 is ENHRY and CDR2 SYGVKD. The chain's CDR3 is CAIMGNTEAFF. The CDR3 DNA is TGTGCCATCATGGGGAATACTGAAGCTTTCTTT.

In this sample, this clone turned up a few times. The CDR3 loop reads CSVTTSGREGEQFF. As DNA, the CDR3 is TGCAGCGTGACGACTAGCGGGAGGGAAGGTGAGCAGTTCTTC. The chain employs TRBV29-1 and TRBJ2-1; 14 bases line up with TRBD2. V was clipped by 6 bases and J by 9 bases; unmatched bases: 7. The length of the CDR3 is 14 residues. Germline V CDR1 and CDR2: SQVTM, ANQGSEA.

This clone was picked up a small number of times. The rearrangement joins TRBV11-2 to TRBJ2-3, with TRBD1 as a possible D gene (6 bases). V was clipped by 5 bases and J by 4 bases, with 13 bases between them. The germline gives CDR1 SGHAT, CDR2 FQNNGV. The CDR3 totals 14 residues. The chain's CDR3 is CASSQDRISDTQYF. The CDR3, as DNA: TGTGCCAGCAGCCAAGACAGGATTTCAGATACGCAGTATTTT.

This clone was picked up a small number of times. The chain couples TRBV29-1 to TRBJ2-1; no clear D gene. Per germline, CDR1 SQVTM and CDR2 ANQGSEA. The CDR3 consists of 14 residues. Trimming took 6 bases from V and 1 from J, leaving 13 bases between them. CDR3 amino acids: CSVVDRKSYNEQFF. CDR3 DNA sequence: TGCAGCGTCGTGGACCGGAAATCCTACAATGAGCAGTTCTTC.

This clone has more than one count but fewer than ten. The V and J genes are TRBV9 and TRBJ2-1; unclear D gene. The ends were cut back, 1 base at V and 0 bases at J, with 8 bases in the middle. This CDR3 is 15 amino acids long. CDR1 and CDR2 from the germline V gene are SGDLS and YYNGEE. In DNA, the CDR3 is TGTGCCAGCAGCGTACGGTTAGGCTCCTACAATGAGCAGTTCTTC. This codes for CASSVRLGSYNEQFF. Full variable domain (remainder filled in from reference TRBV9 and TRBJ2-1): DSGVTQTPKHLITATGQRVTLRCSPRSGDLSVYWYQQSLDQGLQFLIQYYNGEERAKGNILERFSAQQFPDLHSELNLSSLELGDSALYFCASSVRLGSYNEQFFGPGTRLTVL.